This T cell receptor (beta chain) was observed in a study of blood T cell repertoires in COVID-19. Study-level background: Acute and convalescent COVID-19 samples came from the United States, Italy and Spain. T cells, B-cell-depleted T cells, or PBMCs supplied cDNA or gDNA.

Clones were read by immunoSEQ multiplex PCR, and TCRdb kept only the in-frame ones, dropping some. Here the sample spans about 230,000 clones, approximately 90% being singletons. The J segment lost 7 bases and the V segment lost 8 bases, leaving 11 bases of the junction unmatched. Germline assignment: CDR1 MNHEY and CDR2 SMNVEV (reference sequence). This CDR3 has 14 amino acids. This study enrolled people aged roughly 18 to 90 from about two dozen US geographic areas. Participants reported their clinical history, and cohort assignment relied on those reports. This clonotype was sampled from a woman aged 40 to 55 with acute COVID-19. This chain links TRBV27 with TRBJ2-1; 7 bases are shared with TRBD2. The material sequenced was PBMCs or T cells enriched from blood (not recorded which). Here the CDR3 reads CASSRGEGGNEQFF. CDR3 in DNA: TGTGCCAGCTCCCGGGGGGAAGGAGGGAATGAGCAGTTCTTC.